The 25 T cell receptor beta chains reported below all come from one sample, sequenced in a study of T-cell reconstitution after alpha-beta-depleted transplantation in children. Unique molecular identifiers were incorporated into the prepared TCRbeta library. TCRdb re-derived calls from the PCR reads in MiXCR, one entry per CDR3 protein. Here the sample spans roughly 350,000 distinct CDR3 sequences, roughly 16% being singletons. The input for sequencing was PBMCs, mostly from graft donor cells, taken 360 days after TCRalphabeta/CD19-depleted stem cell transplant. The receptors originated from a male patient between 2 and 10 years old who had a stem cell transplant for acute lymphoblastic leukemia, so the T cells may come from the graft donor.

This clonotype was detected many times. The rearrangement uses TRBV12-3 or TRBV12-4 and TRBJ2-6; possibly TRBD1 for D (6 bases). The length of the CDR3 is 15 residues. Trimming took 1 base from V and 9 from J, leaving 13 bases between them. CDR3 sequence reads: CASSLEGVYLNVLTF. CDR3 sequence (DNA): TGTGCCAGCAGTTTAGAGGGGGTTTACCTCAACGTCCTGACTTTC.

The V gene is TRBV5-1, the J gene TRBJ1-6; no reliable D call. The germline V and J ends were trimmed by 4 bases and 3 bases, with 14 bases remaining between them. The CDR3 is 16 amino acids. Germline lookup yields CDR1 SGHRS and CDR2 YFSETQ. In DNA form, the CDR3 reads TGCGCCAGCAGCCAGACGGATCCCAGCTATAATTCACCCCTCCACTTT. As protein: CASSQTDPSYNSPLHF.

The rearrangement uses TRBV4-1 and TRBJ2-1, with TRBD2 as a possible D gene (6 bases). The CDR3 runs to 15 residues. CDR1 is MGHRA and CDR2 is YSYEKL in the germline V gene. V lost 0 bases, J lost 6 bases, and 12 bases lay in between. The CDR3 sequence: CASSQDPGRGNEQFF. In DNA, the CDR3 is TGCGCCAGCAGCCAAGATCCCGGGAGAGGCAATGAGCAGTTCTTC.

This clonotype was observed many times. The chain has TRBV29-1 and TRBJ2-5, with TRBD2 matching over 11 bases. With V trimmed by 7 bases and J by 2 bases, 3 bases remained unmatched. This CDR3 region has 13 residues. CDR1 and CDR2 from the germline V gene are SQVTM and ANQGSEA. CDR3: CSGRTSGQETQYF. For the CDR3, the DNA is TGCAGCGGGAGGACTAGCGGGCAAGAGACCCAGTACTTC.

This clonotype came up many times. The rearrangement uses TRBV20-1 and TRBJ2-1, with D unclear. The germline gives CDR1 DFQATT, CDR2 SNEGSKA (reference sequence). The CDR3 extends over 17 amino acids. V lost 2 bases and J lost 0, with 17 bases in between. The CDR3 spells CSARLALTPNSYNEQFF. CDR3 bases: TGCAGTGCTAGATTAGCCCTGACCCCAAACTCCTACAATGAGCAGTTCTTC.

This clonotype was detected only a few times. The rearrangement links TRBV30 to TRBJ1-1, with no clear D. Trimming pared 4 bases from V and 7 bases from J, leaving 16 bases between. This CDR3 is built from 13 residues. Germline V CDR1 and CDR2: GTSNPN, SVGIG (reference sequence). The CDR3 here is CAWKKAGFGEAFF. CDR3 DNA: TGTGCCTGGAAAAAGGCGGGGTTTGGTGAAGCTTTCTTT.

This clonotype showed up just a few times. This chain uses TRBV20-1 with TRBJ1-1; 7 bases are a match to TRBD1. V trimming: 3 bases; J trimming: 3 bases; junction bases outside the gene matches: 4. CDR1 and CDR2 from the germline V gene are DFQATT and SNEGSKA (reference sequence). This CDR3 is 13 amino acids long. For the CDR3, the DNA is TGCAGTGCTAGGGGGACAGTGTACACTGAAGCTTTCTTT. Residues: CSARGTVYTEAFF.

V usage is TRBV13 and J usage is TRBJ2-3, with D uncertain. This CDR3 is 15 amino acids long. The V end was cut by 5 bases, the J end by 4 bases, with 16 bases between. The V gene's germline CDR1 is PRHDT and CDR2 FYEKMQ (reference sequence). The DNA for the CDR3 is TGTGCCAGCAGCACAAACACTGGGTACCCAGATACGCAGTATTTT. Encoded protein: CASSTNTGYPDTQYF.

This clonotype was detected a few times. The gene calls are TRBV6-1 and TRBJ2-2; 15 bases are shared with TRBD2. V was clipped by 6 bases and J by 6 bases; unmatched bases: 5. The CDR3 extends over 16 amino acids. The germline V gene encodes CDR1 MNHNS and CDR2 SASEGT. In nucleotides, the CDR3 is TGTGCCAGCAGCAACGGACTAGCGGGAGGGGCCGGGGAGCTGTTTTTT. Protein sequence: CASSNGLAGGAGELFF.

This clonotype was detected only a few times. The chain joins TRBV29-1 to TRBJ2-7; 9 bases line up with TRBD1. J lost 4 bases, V lost 4 bases, and 5 bases had no gene match. The CDR3 contains 13 residues. The germline V gene has CDR1 SQVTM and CDR2 ANQGSEA. CDR3 in amino acids: CSVVGQGRYEQYF. The CDR3 DNA reads TGCAGCGTTGTAGGACAGGGGCGTTACGAGCAGTACTTC.

The rearrangement links TRBV20-1 to TRBJ2-1, with 10 bases matching TRBD1. After removal of 6 bases from V and 0 bases from J, the junction contained 8 bases not matched to a gene. This CDR3 region has 16 residues. Germline lookup yields CDR1 DFQATT and CDR2 SNEGSKA (reference sequence). CDR3 DNA: TGCAGTGCCCCGGACAGGGGGACGAGCTCCTACAATGAGCAGTTCTTC. Its protein is CSAPDRGTSSYNEQFF.

The V gene is TRBV14, the J gene TRBJ2-3; 14 bases are a match to TRBD2. Trimming removed 1 base from V and 3 bases from J; junction bases left unmatched: 0. This CDR3 is built from 16 residues. The germline V gene encodes CDR1 SGHDN and CDR2 FVKESK. The CDR3 DNA follows: TGTGCCAGCAGCCAAGGGACTAGCGGGAGGACAGATACGCAGTATTTT. Translating it yields CASSQGTSGRTDTQYF. The full variable domain, its missing parts supplied by reference TRBV14 and TRBJ2-3, is EAGVTQFPSHSVIEKGQTVTLRCDPISGHDNLYWYRRVMGKEIKFLLHFVKESKQDESGMPNNRFLAERTGGTYSTLKVQPAELEDSGVYFCASSQGTSGRTDTQYFGPGTRLTVL.

This clonotype turned up a few times. This rearrangement joins TRBV4-2 to TRBJ2-1; D gene uncertain. Germline V lookup: CDR1 LGHNA, CDR2 YNFKEQ. Trimming cost V 1 base and J 4 bases, with 14 bases left between them. This CDR3 is built from 16 residues. CDR3 sequence: CASSQVSDSIYNEQFF. The CDR3 DNA reads as TGTGCCAGCAGCCAAGTCTCCGACTCCATATACAATGAGCAGTTCTTC.

This clonotype was observed at least ten times. V gene TRBV29-1 combines with J gene TRBJ2-3; 8 nucleotides align to TRBD2. The CDR3 covers 16 residues. The ends lost 3 bases at V and 1 base at J; junction bases unmatched: 9. CDR1 SQVTM and CDR2 ANQGSEA come from the germline V gene. The CDR3: CSVEVAGTGRTDTQYF. In DNA, the CDR3 is TGCAGCGTTGAGGTAGCGGGGACGGGTCGCACAGATACGCAGTATTTT.

This clonotype was counted many times. This rearrangement joins TRBV12-3 or TRBV12-4 to TRBJ2-1; D gene unclear. The CDR3 has 13 amino acids. Trimming shortened V by 3 bases and J by 8 bases, and 11 bases separated the two germline ends. Written as DNA, the CDR3 is TGTGCCAGCAGTTTGCCACCCGAGGATGAGCAGTTCTTC. It yields the protein CASSLPPEDEQFF.

This chain links TRBV24-1 with TRBJ2-3; D is perhaps TRBD1 or TRBD2 (5 bases each). Looked up from germline, CDR1 is KGHDR and CDR2 is SFDVKD. The V gene lost 0 bases and the J gene lost 1 base, with 7 bases spanning the gap. The CDR3 sequence is 15 residues long. Here the CDR3 DNA reads TGTGCCACCAGTGATTTGGGGGGTGGCACAGATACGCAGTATTTT. Translated: CATSDLGGGTDTQYF.

The chain is built from TRBV10-2 and TRBJ2-5; 13 bases are shared with TRBD2. The J segment lost 5 bases and the V segment lost 6 bases, leaving 9 bases of the junction unmatched. CDR3 length equals 16 residues. In germline, CDR1 is WSHSY, CDR2 SAAADI. CDR3 DNA: TGCGCCAGCAGCTATACTAGCGGGAGGGCAGGGGAGACCCAGTACTTC. Its translation: CASSYTSGRAGETQYF.

This chain joins TRBV4-1 and TRBJ2-5, with TRBD2 matching 8 bases. This CDR3 is 15 amino acids long. Germline V gene sequence: CDR1 MGHRA, CDR2 YSYEKL. The V gene end was trimmed by 1 base and the J gene end by 4 bases; junction bases not matched to a gene: 5. The CDR3 region is CASSQGPLAGETQYF. The DNA of the CDR3 is TGCGCCAGCAGCCAAGGTCCCCTAGCGGGAGAGACCCAGTACTTC.

The chain couples TRBV12-3 or TRBV12-4 to TRBJ2-3, with D unclear. The CDR3 loop spans 11 amino acids. V shed 8 bases and J shed 6 bases, with 9 bases lying between them. CDR3 DNA sequence: TGTGCCAGCGTTGTGCGGGATACGCAGTATTTT. Encoded protein: CASVVRDTQYF.

The rearrangement uses TRBV7-9 and TRBJ1-6; unclear D gene. V was trimmed by 2 bases and J by 14 bases, leaving 13 bases between them. Germline CDR1 SEHNR, CDR2 FQNEAQ (reference sequence). The CDR3 has 13 residues. The CDR3 DNA sequence: TGTGCCAGCAGCTTATCGGGGAAGAGGGCCCTCCACTTT. It yields the protein CASSLSGKRALHF.

The chain is built from TRBV5-1 and TRBJ2-7; weak D call: TRBD1 (6 bases). This CDR3 contains 14 residues. Trimming cost V 6 bases and J 0 bases, with 13 bases left between them. CDR1 and CDR2 from the germline V gene are SGHRS and YFSETQ. The CDR3 DNA is TGCGCCAGCAAAGCCGGGACATCCTCCTACGAGCAGTACTTC. Translated, it gives CASKAGTSSYEQYF.

This clonotype was seen a few times. The chain couples TRBV5-1 to TRBJ2-3; 8 bases map to TRBD2. This CDR3 comprises 15 residues. CDR1 SGHRS and CDR2 YFSETQ come from the germline V gene. V lost 5 bases, J lost 4 bases, and 9 bases stayed unmatched. In nucleotides, the CDR3 is TGCGCCAGCAGTTCCGGGACTAGAGGATCAGATACGCAGTATTTT. This codes for CASSSGTRGSDTQYF.

The chain joins TRBV6-5 to TRBJ1-1; D unclear. The V end was cut by 8 bases, the J end by 1 base, with 11 bases between. The CDR3 covers 13 residues. From germline, CDR1 is MNHEY and CDR2 SVGAGI. DNA for the CDR3: TGTGCCAGCGCGGCGGGTGGGAACACTGAAGCTTTCTTT. This codes for CASAAGGNTEAFF.

The chain recombines TRBV6-1 with TRBJ2-5; 8 bases map to TRBD1. V lost 5 bases and J lost 2; bases outside the gene matches: 4. The CDR3 is made up of 14 amino acids. Germline loops: CDR1 MNHNS, CDR2 SASEGT. CDR3 sequence (DNA): TGTGCCAGCAGTACGCGGGACAGGCAAGAGACCCAGTACTTC. It specifies CASSTRDRQETQYF.

At least ten counts were recorded for this clonotype. The rearrangement links TRBV11-2 to TRBJ2-1, with D perhaps given as TRBD1 or TRBD2 (5 bases each). The V end lost 0 bases, the J end lost 9 bases, and 12 bases lay between the germline ends. CDR1 SGHAT and CDR2 FQNNGV come from the germline V gene. The CDR3 is 14 amino acids. The CDR3 DNA is TGTGCCAGCAGCTTAGAAAGGGGACGGAGTGAGCAGTTCTTC. Translating gives CASSLERGRSEQFF. Supplemented by reference TRBV11-2 and TRBJ2-1, the full variable domain reads EAGVAQSPRYKIIEKRQSVAFWCNPISGHATLYWYQQILGQGPKLLIQFQNNGVVDDSQLPKDRFSAERLKGVDSTLKIQPAKLEDSAVYLCASSLERGRSEQFFGPGTRLTVL.